This T cell receptor beta chain is from a study of T cells in Graves' hyperthyroidism and ophthalmopathy. TCR beta CDR3 regions were amplified from RNA. The HTBI primer set served for first-round RT-PCR of the TCR CDR3. Each CDR3 protein gets one entry after TCRdb re-called the multiplex PCR reads with MiXCR. This sample yields roughly 600,000 distinct CDR3 sequences, of which roughly 15% are seen a single time; 9.5% to 15% belongs to the top ten. It was uncontrolled infection, other autoimmune disease, pregnancy or lactation that excluded patients. CDR3 length: 18 amino acids. V gave up 0 bases and J gave up 0 bases; unmatched junction bases: 0. Germline values: CDR1 SGHTA, CDR2 FQGNSA. This clonotype has at least ten counts.

Sequenced material: blood. The gene calls are TRBV7-2 and TRBJ2-3, with 16 bases fitting TRBD2. This sequence originates from a woman in her 50s with Graves' ophthalmopathy. The CDR3 spells CASSLAGLAGGSTDTQYF. In DNA form, the CDR3 reads TGTGCCAGCAGCTTAGCGGGACTAGCGGGAGGGAGCACAGATACGCAGTATTTT. The full variable domain, in which reference TRBV7-2 and TRBJ2-3 provide the parts outside the CDR3, is GAGVSQSPSNKVTEKGKDVELRCDPISGHTALYWYRQSLGQGLEFLIYFQGNSAPDKSGLPSDRFSAERTGGSVSTLTIQRTQQEDSAVYLCASSLAGLAGGSTDTQYFGPGTRLTVL.